The 20 T cell receptor beta chains in this list originate from one sample, sequenced in a study of T cell repertoires and Cas9 in healthy adults. Method: immunoSEQ multiplex PCR; TCRdb's copy keeps in-frame clones and lacks some. The table has 20,000 to 25,000 clones, 85% to 95% seen once. The material sequenced was CD4+ effector T cells (CD127+, CD25-, CD137-, CD154-) from PBMCs; culture status not recorded. Receptors originate from a human donor in good health.

J is TRBJ2-1 and V is TRBV27, with D perhaps given as TRBD1 or TRBD2 (5 bases each). The germline gives CDR1 MNHEY, CDR2 SMNVEV (reference sequence). There are 15 residues in the CDR3. V lost 5 bases and J 4 bases, leaving 15 bases between the germline ends. Here the CDR3 DNA reads TGTGCCAGCAGTGGGTCCGGGACCAAATACAATGAGCAGTTCTTC. Protein: CASSGSGTKYNEQFF.

V and J are TRBV6-5 and TRBJ1-6; no reliable D call. The germline V gene encodes CDR1 MNHEY and CDR2 SVGAGI. The V end lost 2 bases, the J end lost 9 bases, and 14 bases lay between the germline ends. The CDR3 spans 15 residues. CDR3 sequence: CASSYGPTISSPLHF. CDR3 DNA: TGTGCCAGCAGTTACGGACCCACTATAAGTTCACCCCTCCACTTT.

Details on this clone: This sample includes further DNA sequences coding for the same CDR3. This chain connects TRBV4-1 to TRBJ1-2; D may be TRBD1 (5 bases). Trimming shortened V by 2 bases and J by 4 bases, and 23 bases separated the two germline ends. The CDR3 contains 18 residues. Germline lookup yields CDR1 MGHRA and CDR2 YSYEKL. The CDR3: CASSQSALGGPGSYGYTF. CDR3 DNA sequence: TGCGCCAGCAGCCAATCAGCCCTGGGGGGTCCGGGGAGCTATGGCTACACCTTC.

The V and J genes are TRBV4-3 and TRBJ2-1; D gene unclear. This CDR3 region has 14 residues. V was shortened by 1 base and J by 9 bases, with 13 bases between the two germline ends. The V gene's germline CDR1 is LGHNA and CDR2 YSLEER. CDR3 sequence reads: CASSQGSFTTEQFF. The CDR3 region has the DNA TGCGCCAGCAGCCAAGGATCCTTTACCACTGAGCAGTTCTTC.

The chain links TRBV5-1 to TRBJ1-5; 7 positions agree with TRBD1. The CDR3 contains 15 residues. Germline assignment: CDR1 SGHRS and CDR2 YFSETQ. Unmatched junction bases numbered 1, after V lost 0 bases and J lost 1 base. In DNA, the CDR3 is TGCGCCAGCAGCTTGGACAGGGGAAGCAATCAGCCCCAGCATTTT. Protein: CASSLDRGSNQPQHF. The full variable domain, its missing parts supplied by reference TRBV5-1 and TRBJ1-5, is KAGVTQTPRYLIKTRGQQVTLSCSPISGHRSVSWYQQTPGQGLQFLFEYFSETQRNKGNFPGRFSGRQFSNSRSEMNVSTLELGDSALYLCASSLDRGSNQPQHFGDGTRLSIL.

The genes are TRBV4-1 and TRBJ2-7; D is unresolved. There are 15 residues in the CDR3. Between the trimmed V and J ends, which lost 5 bases and 2 bases, there was a span of 16 bases. Germline values: CDR1 MGHRA, CDR2 YSYEKL. In nucleotides, the CDR3 is TGCGCCAGCAGCGAGAATATAGCTCCCGCCTACGAGCAGTACGTC. Protein product: CASSENIAPAYEQYV.

This clone was recorded once. The rearrangement joins TRBV18 to TRBJ2-7; 7 bases are shared with TRBD1. The CDR3 extends over 15 amino acids. Germline values: CDR1 KGHSH, CDR2 LQKENI. Germline trimming cut 6 bases from V and 0 bases from J; bases unmatched to any gene: 8. CDR3 protein: CASSTGTDHSYEQYV. CDR3 coding DNA: TGTGCCAGCTCGACCGGGACAGACCACTCCTACGAGCAGTACGTC.

V usage is TRBV11-1 and J usage is TRBJ1-1; D is uncertain. Germline V gives CDR1 SGHAT, CDR2 FQDESV (reference sequence). The CDR3 has 13 amino acids. V gave up 10 bases and J gave up 3 bases, with 15 bases separating them. The CDR3 bases are TGTGCCACCCGTCCCCTGCGGGACACTGAAGCTTTCTTT. Translation gives CATRPLRDTEAFF.

The V gene is TRBV21-1, the J gene TRBJ2-7; TRBD2 is the table's D call and was not checked against the DNA. TRBV21-1 is reported as a pseudogene. CDR3 length: 15 amino acids. CDR3 protein: CASRYQREHRDEQYV. CDR3 nucleotides: TGTGCCAGCAGATATCAACGGGAGCACAGAGACGAGCAGTACGTC.

The chain recombines TRBV6-1 with TRBJ2-2; D may correspond to TRBD1 or TRBD2 (5 bases each). The CDR3 is 14 residues long. Germline V gives CDR1 MNHNS, CDR2 SASEGT. As DNA, the CDR3 is TGTGGTGGGACGTTTGGGGTGGGCACCGGGGAGCTGTTTTTT. Protein sequence: CGGTFGVGTGELFF.

On this clone: Since no conserved phenylalanine or tryptophan closes the CDR3, a read error is the likely cause. It is unclear where the CDR3 begins or ends on the DNA, so no DNA is shown, and the CDR3 is as TCRdb lists it. V gene TRBV19 combines with J gene TRBJ1-1; the table's D call TRBD1 went unverified against the DNA. Germline-derived CDR1 and CDR2 are LNHDA and SQIVND (reference sequence). From its first to its last residue, the CDR3 has 12 amino acids. The chain's CDR3 is CASSIGSGAPVC.

V and J are TRBV7-9 and TRBJ2-1, with D perhaps TRBD2 (7 bases). CDR1 is SEHNR and CDR2 is FQNEAQ in the germline V gene (reference sequence). V gave up 0 bases and J gave up 7 bases, with 10 bases separating them. The CDR3 runs 14 residues. The CDR3 DNA reads as TGTGCCAGCAGCTTAGCGGGGGGGCTTAATGAGCAGTTCTTC. Encoded protein: CASSLAGGLNEQFF.

This clone was seen only a few times. The chain uses TRBV7-3 and TRBJ1-6; D remains unclear. The CDR3 runs to 13 residues. Trimming shortened V by 6 bases and J by 3 bases, and 6 bases separated the two germline ends. Looked up from germline, CDR1 is SGHTA and CDR2 is FQGTGA. The CDR3: CASRRDYNSPLHF. The CDR3 DNA reads TGTGCCAGCAGGCGGGACTATAATTCACCCCTCCACTTT. The full variable domain, completed using reference TRBV7-3 and TRBJ1-6, is GAGVSQTPSNKVTEKGKYVELRCDPISGHTALYWYRQSLGQGPEFLIYFQGTGAADDSGLPNDRFFAVRPEGSVSTLKIQRTERGDSAVYLCASRRDYNSPLHFGNGTRLTVT.

The chain recombines TRBV11-2 with TRBJ2-7; 15 nucleotides match TRBD2. The CDR3 has 17 residues. In germline, CDR1 is SGHAT, CDR2 FQNNGV. V lost 1 base and J lost 5; bases outside the gene matches: 6. Here the CDR3 reads CASSLGTSGRGGNEQYV. DNA of the CDR3: TGTGCCAGCAGCTTAGGGACTAGCGGGAGGGGAGGAAACGAGCAGTACGTC.

The rearrangement uses TRBV7-9 and TRBJ2-3; 10 bases line up with TRBD2. The trim removed 0 bases at V and 1 base at J, leaving 7 bases unmatched. CDR1 SEHNR and CDR2 FQNEAQ come from the germline V gene (reference sequence). The CDR3 sequence is 18 residues long. This CDR3 reads CASSLAQREGRGTDTQYF. Here the CDR3 DNA reads TGTGCCAGCAGCTTAGCCCAGCGGGAGGGCCGAGGCACAGATACGCAGTATTTT.

This clone has only one observation. The chain joins TRBV6-5 to TRBJ2-7, with D unresolved. The CDR3 contains 12 residues. V lost 6 bases and J lost 4, with 10 bases in between. From germline, CDR1 is MNHEY and CDR2 SVGAGI. The CDR3 reads CASSMEGYEQYV. The CDR3 bases are TGTGCCAGCAGCATGGAAGGGTACGAGCAGTACGTC.

This clone was detected once. J is TRBJ2-1 and V is TRBV6-5; 7 bases match TRBD2. J gave up 0 bases and V 5 bases, and 4 bases lay outside the gene matches. Germline loops: CDR1 MNHEY, CDR2 SVGAGI. There are 15 residues in the CDR3. The CDR3 DNA is TGTGCCAGCAGTATAACTAGCGCCTCCTACAATGAGCAGTTCTTC. This sequence encodes CASSITSASYNEQFF.

The chain links TRBV5-4 to TRBJ2-2; D may be TRBD1 (5 bases). CDR1 SGHNT and CDR2 YYREEE come from the germline V gene (reference sequence). With 0 bases removed from V and 4 bases from J, the gap between germline ends came to 10 bases. The CDR3 covers 15 residues. The chain's CDR3 is CASSLGQGGTGELFF. The CDR3, as DNA: TGTGCCAGCAGCTTGGGTCAGGGTGGCACCGGGGAGCTGTTTTTT.

The V gene is TRBV30, the J gene TRBJ1-1, with a tentative D call TRBD1 (5 bases). Deletions cut 2 bases from V and 1 base from J, with 11 bases between. The CDR3 sequence is 14 residues long. Germline loops: CDR1 GTSNPN, CDR2 SVGIG (reference sequence). The CDR3 sequence: CAWSLGTGNTEAFF. The CDR3 DNA follows: TGTGCCTGGAGTCTCGGGACGGGGAACACTGAAGCTTTCTTT.

The chain recombines TRBV21-1 with TRBJ2-5; TRBD2 is the table's D call and was not checked against the DNA. TRBV21-1 corresponds to a pseudogene. The CDR3 has 15 residues. As DNA, the CDR3 is TGTGCCAGCAGCAAAGGGAGGAACCCCCTGGAGACCCAGTACTTC. Translated, it gives CASSKGRNPLETQYF.